This T cell receptor beta chain was sequenced during a study of immune cell composition in non-small cell lung cancer. General study results and limits: Clones >0.5% enriched in tumour were rarer in adenocarcinoma (roughly 35%) than squamous (about 80%).

The table came from immunoSEQ multiplex PCR; TCRdb's copy has only in-frame clones and leaves some out. The sample shows over 1,500 clones, approximately 65% of them seen only once. Remarks on this clone: The antigen is undetermined.

Trimming took 0 bases from V and 1 from J, leaving 8 bases between them. CDR3 length: 14 residues. Germline V gene data show CDR1 as SGHRS and CDR2 as YFSETQ. The normal lung sample lay at least 3 cm, and maximally far, from the tumour. The sequenced sample consisted of non-adjacent lung tissue. This chain joins TRBV5-1 and TRBJ2-7; TRBD2 might be the D (6 bases). This clonotype was sampled from a human donor with non-small cell lung cancer. DNA for the CDR3: TGCGCCAGCAGCTTGGTAGGACTATCCTACGAGCAGTACTTC. This sequence encodes CASSLVGLSYEQYF.